The next 19 T cell receptor beta chains were all read from a single sample in a study of blood T cell repertoires in COVID-19. TCRdb's table, derived via immunoSEQ multiplex PCR, lists solely in-frame clones and lacks some. The sample lists 110,000 or so clones, approximately 80% occurring once. The sequenced sample was peripheral blood. Source of these receptors: a man aged 45-65 years with acute or convalescent COVID-19.

The chain links TRBV3-1 (or the pseudogene TRBV3-2) to TRBJ2-5, with 10 bases matching TRBD2. This CDR3 is 15 amino acids long. Germline-derived CDR1 and CDR2 are LGHDT and YNNKEL (reference sequence). Trimming cost V 4 bases and J 4 bases; bases outside gene matches: 6. The CDR3 sequence: CASSPSLAGRETQYF. CDR3 coding DNA: TGTGCCAGCAGCCCCTCACTAGCGGGGAGAGAGACCCAGTACTTC.

Notes on this clone: A junction end diverges from the germline sequence, so it may reflect a read error. The chain uses TRBV10-1 and TRBJ2-2; 7 bases map to TRBD2. Per the germline V gene, CDR1 is WNHNN and CDR2 is SYGVQD (reference sequence). The CDR3 totals 14 residues. For the CDR3, the DNA is TGCGCCAGCAGTGAAAGCGGGAACGCCGGGGAGCTGTTTTTT. Amino acid sequence: CASSESGNAGELFF.

V usage is TRBV3-1 (or the pseudogene TRBV3-2) and J usage is TRBJ1-5, with 7 bases fitting TRBD1. This CDR3 is 16 amino acids long. Unmatched junction bases numbered 10, after V lost 5 bases and J lost 3 bases. Germline assignment: CDR1 LGHDT and CDR2 YNNKEL (reference sequence). The CDR3 bases are TGTGCCAGCAGCAAGTCCTTAGGACAGGACAATCAGCCCCAGCATTTT. This translates into CASSKSLGQDNQPQHF.

V usage is TRBV27 and J usage is TRBJ1-2, with D perhaps TRBD1 (6 bases). The germline gives CDR1 MNHEY, CDR2 SMNVEV (reference sequence). CDR3 length: 13 residues. Trimming cost V 0 bases and J 8 bases, with 10 bases left between them. The CDR3 region has the DNA TGTGCCAGCAGTTTATCCCAGGGGAGAGGCTACACCTTC. Translating gives CASSLSQGRGYTF.

V is TRBV24-1 and J is TRBJ1-2; no reliable D call. This CDR3 comprises 12 residues. The germline gives CDR1 KGHDR, CDR2 SFDVKD. The V end lost 5 bases, the J end lost 7 bases, and 10 bases lay between the germline ends. CDR3 protein: CATSGPTGGYTF. In DNA form, the CDR3 reads TGTGCCACCAGTGGTCCTACCGGTGGCTACACCTTC.

Turning to this clone: Within the sample, other DNA sequences also encode this same CDR3. The rearrangement joins TRBV5-1 to TRBJ2-5; the match to TRBD1 covers 10 bases. The CDR3 loop spans 15 amino acids. Germline CDR1 reads SGHRS; CDR2 reads YFSETQ. The ends lost 0 bases at V and 3 bases at J; junction bases unmatched: 2. The CDR3 spells CASSLAGTGEETQYF. The CDR3 coding sequence is TGCGCCAGCAGCTTGGCCGGGACAGGGGAAGAGACCCAGTACTTC.

CDR3 loop: CASSDYKGGGGYTF. The CDR3 DNA sequence: TGTGCCAGCAGTGATTATAAAGGGGGCGGTGGCTACACCTTC. The gene calls are TRBV2 and TRBJ1-2, with 7 nucleotides matching TRBD1. Trimming took 3 bases from V and 7 from J; bases not matched to a gene: 8. This CDR3 has 14 residues. Looked up from germline, CDR1 is SNHLY and CDR2 is FYNNEI.

This sequence joins TRBV19 and TRBJ1-5; tentatively, D is TRBD1 (5 bases). The V gene lost 9 bases and the J gene lost 0 bases, with 21 bases spanning the gap. CDR3 length: 17 residues. Germline V gene lookup returns CDR1 LNHDA and CDR2 SQIVND (reference sequence). The CDR3 reads CASAGFGDFNSNQPQHF. The DNA of the CDR3 is TGTGCCAGCGCAGGTTTTGGGGACTTTAATAGCAATCAGCCCCAGCATTTT.

The chain combines TRBV5-1 with TRBJ1-5, with D maybe TRBD1 (5 bases). CDR1 is SGHRS and CDR2 is YFSETQ in the germline V gene. The V end lost 0 bases, the J end lost 5 bases, and 12 bases lay between the germline ends. This CDR3 has 15 residues. This CDR3 is CASSLEAGNDQPQHF. In DNA form, the CDR3 reads TGCGCCAGCAGCTTGGAGGCAGGGAACGATCAGCCCCAGCATTTT.

This chain uses TRBV14 with TRBJ2-7, with a tentative D call TRBD2 (6 bases). Germline lookup yields CDR1 SGHDN and CDR2 FVKESK. The CDR3 has 16 amino acids. Deletions cut 1 base from V and 7 bases from J, with 20 bases between. The CDR3 sequence: CASSQGEASSYWEQYF. The CDR3 DNA is TGTGCCAGCAGCCAAGGGGAGGCGAGTAGCTATTGGGAGCAGTACTTC.

This clone was counted a few times. This rearrangement joins TRBV5-1 to TRBJ2-7; D is unresolved. V was trimmed by 4 bases and J by 3 bases, leaving 8 bases between them. Germline CDR1 reads SGHRS; CDR2 reads YFSETQ. This CDR3 is built from 12 residues. CDR3 nucleotides: TGCGCCAGCAGCCCTACAGACTACGAGCAGTACTTC. Translating gives CASSPTDYEQYF.

This clone was detected only a few times. The CDR3 region is CAWSVHGGTYNEQFF. CDR3 nucleotide sequence: TGTGCCTGGAGTGTACACGGGGGAACCTACAATGAGCAGTTCTTC. The chain couples TRBV30 to TRBJ2-1, with D possibly being TRBD2 (6 bases). There are 15 residues in the CDR3. The V and J ends lost 0 bases and 2 bases respectively, with 11 bases between them. Per the germline V gene, CDR1 is GTSNPN and CDR2 is SVGIG (reference sequence). Variable domain in full (rest from reference TRBV30 and TRBJ2-1): SQTIHQWPATLVQPVGSPLSLECTVEGTSNPNLYWYRQAAGRGLQLLFYSVGIGQISSEVPQNLSASRPQDRQFILSSKKLLLSDSGFYLCAWSVHGGTYNEQFFGPGTRLTVL.

Note on this clone: A much larger clone sits a single nucleotide away, making a read error possible. Additional DNA sequences in this sample encode the identical CDR3. The chain joins TRBV6-1 to TRBJ2-5; TRBD2 matches 12 bases. Trimming removed 2 bases from V and 2 bases from J; junction bases left unmatched: 0. This CDR3 comprises 15 residues. Germline V gene sequence: CDR1 MNHNS, CDR2 SASEGT. CDR3 DNA sequence: TGTGCCAGCAGTGAACTAGCGGGAGGGCAAGAGACCCAGTACTTC. Protein sequence: CASSELAGGQETQYF.

This clone was counted between two and nine times. The chain couples TRBV19 to TRBJ1-1; TRBD1 aligns across 12 bases. There are 15 residues in the CDR3. With V trimmed by 5 bases and J by 5 bases, 6 bases remained unmatched. The germline V gene encodes CDR1 LNHDA and CDR2 SQIVND (reference sequence). CDR3 sequence reads: CASSLGQGAFTEAFF. CDR3 nucleotide sequence: TGTGCCAGTAGTTTGGGACAGGGGGCTTTTACTGAAGCTTTCTTT.

The chain carries TRBV30 and TRBJ2-1; 10 bases are a match to TRBD1. CDR3 length equals 14 residues. Germline-derived CDR1 and CDR2 are GTSNPN and SVGIG (reference sequence). Unmatched junction bases numbered 6, after V lost 3 bases and J lost 7 bases. The CDR3 loop reads CAWRTGTGVNEQFF. DNA of the CDR3: TGTGCCTGGAGAACCGGGACAGGGGTTAATGAGCAGTTCTTC.

The V gene is TRBV29-1, the J gene TRBJ1-4, with unresolved D. The germline CDR1 and CDR2 sequences are SQVTM and ANQGSEA. This CDR3 is built from 14 residues. The V and J ends lost 1 base and 0 bases respectively, with 6 bases between them. CDR3 in DNA: TGCAGCGTTGAAGGGAGTGCAACTAATGAAAAACTGTTTTTT. Amino acids: CSVEGSATNEKLFF.

The J gene is TRBJ1-2, the V gene TRBV6-5, with 7 bases fitting TRBD1. The CDR3 consists of 12 residues. The germline CDR1 and CDR2 sequences are MNHEY and SVGAGI. V shed 10 bases and J 7 bases; nucleotides not matched to a gene: 9. The CDR3 nucleotides are TGTGCCACCCTGAGGGGGCAAAGTGGCTACACCTTC. Encoded protein: CATLRGQSGYTF.

This chain links TRBV5-6 with TRBJ1-1; unclear D gene. Germline values: CDR1 SGHDT, CDR2 YYEEEE. CDR3 length: 13 residues. The germline V and J ends were trimmed by 4 bases and 0 bases, with 7 bases remaining between them. The CDR3 is CASSQTVNTEAFF. CDR3 nucleotide sequence: TGTGCCAGCAGCCAAACAGTGAACACTGAAGCTTTCTTT.

This chain links TRBV19 with TRBJ1-1; the D gene is possibly TRBD1 (6 bases). Trimming stripped 5 bases from V and 0 bases from J, with 10 bases between. Germline CDR1 reads LNHDA; CDR2 reads SQIVND (reference sequence). This CDR3 spans 14 amino acids. The CDR3, as DNA: TGTGCCAGTAGTGATCAGGGGTTGAACACTGAAGCTTTCTTT. Protein: CASSDQGLNTEAFF.